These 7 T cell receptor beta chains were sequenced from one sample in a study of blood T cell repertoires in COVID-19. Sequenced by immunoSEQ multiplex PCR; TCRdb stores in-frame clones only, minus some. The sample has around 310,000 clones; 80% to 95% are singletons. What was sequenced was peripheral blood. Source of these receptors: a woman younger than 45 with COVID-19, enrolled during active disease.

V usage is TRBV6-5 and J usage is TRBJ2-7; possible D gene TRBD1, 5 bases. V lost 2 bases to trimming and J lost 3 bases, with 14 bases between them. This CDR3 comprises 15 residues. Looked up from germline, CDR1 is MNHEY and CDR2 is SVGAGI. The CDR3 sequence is CASSYDQGTGYEQYF. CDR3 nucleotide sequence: TGTGCCAGCAGTTACGATCAGGGAACAGGCTACGAGCAGTACTTC.

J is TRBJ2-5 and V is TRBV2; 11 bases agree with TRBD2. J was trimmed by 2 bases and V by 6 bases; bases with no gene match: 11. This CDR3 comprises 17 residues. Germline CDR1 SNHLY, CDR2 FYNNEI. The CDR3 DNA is TGTGCCAGCAGCGTAAATCCGGGACTAGCGGCGCAAGAGACCCAGTACTTC. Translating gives CASSVNPGLAAQETQYF.

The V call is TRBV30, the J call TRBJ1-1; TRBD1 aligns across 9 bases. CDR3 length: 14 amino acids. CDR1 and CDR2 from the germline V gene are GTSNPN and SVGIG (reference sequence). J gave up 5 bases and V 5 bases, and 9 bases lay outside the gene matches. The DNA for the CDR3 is TGTGCCTGGGCGGGACAGGGCGAGGGGACTGAAGCTTTCTTT. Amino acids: CAWAGQGEGTEAFF.

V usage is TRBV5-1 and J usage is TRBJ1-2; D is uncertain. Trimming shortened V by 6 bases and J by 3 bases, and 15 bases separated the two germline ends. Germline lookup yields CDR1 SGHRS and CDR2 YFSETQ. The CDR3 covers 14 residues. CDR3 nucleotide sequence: TGCGCCAGCAATTCAGCGGGGAGGGACTATGGCTACACCTTC. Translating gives CASNSAGRDYGYTF.

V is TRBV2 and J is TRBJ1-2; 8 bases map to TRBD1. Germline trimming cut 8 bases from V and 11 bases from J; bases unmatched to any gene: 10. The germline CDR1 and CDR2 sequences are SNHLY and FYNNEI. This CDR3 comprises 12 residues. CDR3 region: CASFGQGYAYTF. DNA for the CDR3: TGTGCCAGCTTCGGACAGGGCTATGCTTACACCTTC.

The CDR3 is CASSVSGTGYEKLFF. In nucleotides, the CDR3 is TGCGCCAGCAGCGTTTCCGGGACAGGGTATGAAAAACTGTTTTTT. The chain recombines TRBV5-1 with TRBJ1-4; 9 bases align to TRBD1. The CDR3 extends over 15 amino acids. Looked up from germline, CDR1 is SGHRS and CDR2 is YFSETQ. V was pared by 4 bases and J by 6 bases, with 7 bases of the junction left unmatched.

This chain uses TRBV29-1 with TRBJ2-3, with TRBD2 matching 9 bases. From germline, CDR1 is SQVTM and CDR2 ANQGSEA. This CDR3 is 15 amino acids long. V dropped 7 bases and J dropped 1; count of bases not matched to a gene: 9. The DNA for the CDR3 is TGCAGCGCCCGACGCGCGGGGGGGGGCACAGATACGCAGTATTTT. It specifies CSARRAGGGTDTQYF.